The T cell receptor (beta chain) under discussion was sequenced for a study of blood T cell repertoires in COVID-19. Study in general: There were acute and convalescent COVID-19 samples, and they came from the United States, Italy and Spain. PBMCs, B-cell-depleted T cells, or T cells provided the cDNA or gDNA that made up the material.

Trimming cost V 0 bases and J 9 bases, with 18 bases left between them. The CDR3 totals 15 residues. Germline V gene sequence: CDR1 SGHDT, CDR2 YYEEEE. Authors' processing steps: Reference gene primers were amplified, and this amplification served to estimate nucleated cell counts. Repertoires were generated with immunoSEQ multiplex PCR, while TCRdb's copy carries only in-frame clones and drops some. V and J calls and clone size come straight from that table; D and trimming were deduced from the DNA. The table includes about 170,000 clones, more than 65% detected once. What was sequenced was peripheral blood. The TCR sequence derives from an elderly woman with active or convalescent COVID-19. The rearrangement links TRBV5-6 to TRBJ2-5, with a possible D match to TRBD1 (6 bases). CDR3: CASSLVPGEKRSQYF. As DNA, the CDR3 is TGTGCCAGCAGCTTGGTGCCAGGGGAGAAGAGATCCCAGTACTTC.